This TCR beta chain was captured by sequencing in a study of T-cell memory formation after mild COVID-19. TCRdb re-analysed the 5' RACE reads in MiXCR, keeping a single row per CDR3 protein. The sample yields some 210,000 distinct CDR3 sequences, roughly a tenth seen once. Study-level results: Largely, contracting CD4+ clones fell within CM and EM, and contracting CD8+ clones within EMRA. Contracting clones, day 15 to 85, had balanced CD4/CD8, and later expanders favored CD4+.

Trimming cost V 5 bases and J 9 bases, with 15 bases left between them. CDR1 SGHNT and CDR2 YENEEA come from the germline V gene. The CDR3 has 13 residues. This clonotype showed up just a few times. The antigen remains undetermined. The receptor comes from a man younger than 35 who had mild COVID-19 (a few samples of this study predate the infection). Cell type and time point are not known. This rearrangement joins TRBV11-3 to TRBJ2-3; D is uncertain. The sequenced sample was PBMCs or a T cell subset sorted from them (not recorded which). This CDR3 is CASSPGQRGTQYF. CDR3 coding DNA: TGTGCCAGCAGCCCCGGGCAGCGAGGAACGCAGTATTTT.